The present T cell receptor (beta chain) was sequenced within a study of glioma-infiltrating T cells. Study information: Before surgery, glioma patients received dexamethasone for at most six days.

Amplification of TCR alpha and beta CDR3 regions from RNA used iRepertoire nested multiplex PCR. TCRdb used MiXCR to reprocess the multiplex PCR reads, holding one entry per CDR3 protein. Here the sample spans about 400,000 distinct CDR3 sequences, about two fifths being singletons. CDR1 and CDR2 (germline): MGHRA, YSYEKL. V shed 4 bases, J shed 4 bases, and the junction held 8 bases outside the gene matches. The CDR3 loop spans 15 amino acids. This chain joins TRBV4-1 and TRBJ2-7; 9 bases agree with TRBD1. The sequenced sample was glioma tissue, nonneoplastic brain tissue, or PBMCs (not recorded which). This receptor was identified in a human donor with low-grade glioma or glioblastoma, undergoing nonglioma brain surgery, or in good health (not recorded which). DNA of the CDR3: TGCGCCAGCAGCCGGTCCGGGACAGGGCGATACGAGCAGTACTTC. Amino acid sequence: CASSRSGTGRYEQYF.